The text below deals with one T cell receptor (beta chain). Its target is unknown. The PCR employed 60 Vbeta primers together with 13 Jbeta primers. Clones were sequenced by immunoSEQ multiplex PCR, and TCRdb holds only the in-frame ones, with some missing. Of some 99,000 clones listed, about 80% are singletons. The trim removed 1 base at V and 1 base at J, leaving 5 bases unmatched. Germline V gene sequence: CDR1 SGHVS, CDR2 FNYEAQ. CDR3 length: 17 amino acids. This entry belongs to a study of cytomegalovirus exposure and HLA in healthy donors. Study-level points and caveats: A later analysis associated some 18,000 TCR beta sequences with HLA alleles at a 0.05 false discovery rate. Reports described diagnosis of cytomegalovirus status by the classifier as highly specific and sensitive.

At collection, donors were nominally healthy, but unrecorded immune exposures were probable. Material: PBMCs. The origin of this receptor is a woman aged 45-60 years in good health and CMV-seropositive. The J gene is TRBJ2-1, the V gene TRBV7-6, with 9 bases fitting TRBD2. CDR3 in amino acids: CASSLETSGYSYNEQFF. The CDR3 coding sequence is TGTGCCAGCAGCTTAGAAACTAGCGGGTATTCCTACAATGAGCAGTTCTTC.